This T cell receptor (beta chain) is from a study of blood T cell repertoires in COVID-19. Looking at the study overall: T cells, B-cell-depleted T cells, or PBMCs provided the cDNA or gDNA that served as material.

Seattle's cohort entered during active infection and was followed longitudinally. Germline lookup yields CDR1 MRHNA and CDR2 SNTAGT. With V trimmed by 6 bases and J by 2 bases, 4 bases remained unmatched. This CDR3 spans 14 amino acids. This table comes from immunoSEQ multiplex PCR, and its TCRdb copy is limited to in-frame clones, with some not included. The sample carries fewer than 250,000 clones, 80% to 95% recorded once. The sample was peripheral blood. This receptor was taken from a man aged 30 to 39 with COVID-19, enrolled during active disease. The chain is built from TRBV6-4 and TRBJ1-1; 9 bases line up with TRBD1. In nucleotides, the CDR3 is TGTGCCAGCAGACCGACAGGGGGAAACACTGAAGCTTTCTTT. The encoded protein is CASRPTGGNTEAFF.